These T cell receptor beta chains were read from a single sample in a study of cytomegalovirus exposure and HLA in healthy donors. This table comes from immunoSEQ multiplex PCR, and its TCRdb copy is limited to in-frame clones, with some not included. The sample consists of 150,000 to 180,000 clones, 70% to 80% of them appearing once. Sequencing input: PBMCs. The receptors were gathered from a man aged 30 to 39 in good health and CMV-seropositive. Both conserved end residues are part of each CDR3. Each record gives: V gene, D gene, J gene, clone size, CDR3 DNA, CDR3 protein. D genes are given only for firm matches. Expanded clones get a size class; other rows say once, few or many, or leave the size out.

TRBV29-1	-	TRBJ1-1	-	TGCAGCGTTGATTGGGGGGTTGGAGCTTTCTTT	CSVDWGVGAFF
TRBV7-2	-	TRBJ1-5	-	TGTGCCAGCAGCTTAGCGGGTGGGGGAGGCCCCAATCAGCCCCAGCATTTT	CASSLAGGGGPNQPQHF
TRBV7-9	-	TRBJ2-5	few	TGTGCCAGCAGCTTAGTAAACAACCAAGAGACCCAGTACTTC	CASSLVNNQETQYF
TRBV11-1	-	TRBJ2-7	-	TGTGCCAGCAGCTTAGTCAGGGAAGGCGAGCAGTACTTC	CASSLVREGEQYF
TRBV5-1	-	TRBJ1-4	once	TGCGCCAGCAGCTCTGGGTCCGGGGCTAATGAAAAACTGTTTTTT	CASSSGSGANEKLFF
TRBV5-1	-	TRBJ2-7	-	TGCGCCAGCAGCCCAACAGGGGAGGTCTCCTACGAGCAGTACTTC	CASSPTGEVSYEQYF
TRBV2	-	TRBJ2-2	-	TGTGCCAGCGAGGGAGGCTCGAACACCGGGGAGCTGTTTTTT	CASEGGSNTGELFF
TRBV18	TRBD2	TRBJ2-5	few	TGTGCCAGCTCACCGTTGGGGACTAGCGGGGAGCAAGAGACCCAGTACTTC	CASSPLGTSGEQETQYF
TRBV11-1	-	TRBJ1-4	-	TGTGCCAGCAGCGCGCTGAATGAAAAACTGTTTTTT	CASSALNEKLFF
TRBV15	-	TRBJ1-4	-	TGTGCCACCAGCAGGCGGGGCGGAACTAATGAAAAACTGTTTTTT	CATSRRGGTNEKLFF
TRBV4-1	-	TRBJ2-3	-	TGCGCCAGCAGGGTGGGAGCGACAGATACGCAGTATTTT	CASRVGATDTQYF
TRBV5-4	-	TRBJ2-7	once	TGTGCCAGCAGCTTGGATGCGTACGAGCAGTACTTC	CASSLDAYEQYF
TRBV11-2	-	TRBJ1-1	-	TGTGCCAGCAGACCAGTAGGACAGTTGAACACTGAAGCTTTCTTT	CASRPVGQLNTEAFF
TRBV27	-	TRBJ1-5	-	TGTGCCAGCAGTTTAGGGCAGGGCAACAATCAGCCCCAGCATTTT	CASSLGQGNNQPQHF
TRBV30	-	TRBJ1-5	-	TGTGCCTGGAGCAGAGGTCCCGGACAGCCCCAGCATTTT	CAWSRGPGQPQHF